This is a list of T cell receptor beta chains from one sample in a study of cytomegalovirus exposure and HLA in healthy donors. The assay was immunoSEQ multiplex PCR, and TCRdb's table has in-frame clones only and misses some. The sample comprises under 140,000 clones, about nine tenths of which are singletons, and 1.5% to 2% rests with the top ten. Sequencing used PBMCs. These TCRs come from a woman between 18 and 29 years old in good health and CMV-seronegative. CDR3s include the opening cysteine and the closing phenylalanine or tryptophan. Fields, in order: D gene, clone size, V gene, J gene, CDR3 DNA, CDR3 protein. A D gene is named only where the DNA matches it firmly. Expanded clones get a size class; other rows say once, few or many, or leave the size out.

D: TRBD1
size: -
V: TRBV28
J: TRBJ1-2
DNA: TGTGCCAGCAGTTTCCCAGGGGGCGCGGATAACTATGGCTACACCTTC
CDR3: CASSFPGGADNYGYTF

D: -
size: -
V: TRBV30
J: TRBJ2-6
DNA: TGTGCCTGGAGTGTACTCTCTGGGGCCAACGTCCTGACTTTC
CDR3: CAWSVLSGANVLTF

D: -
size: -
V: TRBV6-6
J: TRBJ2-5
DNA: TGTGCCAGCAGGGTAGACCAGGGGGAGACCCAGTACTTC
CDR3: CASRVDQGETQYF

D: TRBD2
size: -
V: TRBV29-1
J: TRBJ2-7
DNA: TGCAGCGCCCGGGAGGGGGGGTGGTACGAGCAGTACTTC
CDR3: CSAREGGWYEQYF

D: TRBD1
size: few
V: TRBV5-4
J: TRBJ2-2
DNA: TGTGCCAGCAGCAAGAGACAGGGGGCGGACACCGGGGAGCTGTTTTTT
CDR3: CASSKRQGADTGELFF

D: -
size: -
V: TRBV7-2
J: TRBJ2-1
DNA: TGTGCCAGCAGCTTAGCAGCGGCTACCTACAATGAGCAGTTCTTC
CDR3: CASSLAAATYNEQFF

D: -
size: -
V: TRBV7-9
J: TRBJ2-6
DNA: TGTGCCAGCAGCTTAGGTGGCAGCGACTCTGGGGCCAACGTCCTGACTTTC
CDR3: CASSLGGSDSGANVLTF

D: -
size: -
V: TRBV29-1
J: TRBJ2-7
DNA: TGCAGCGTTGAAGACGGAGCCTACGAGCAGTACTTC
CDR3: CSVEDGAYEQYF

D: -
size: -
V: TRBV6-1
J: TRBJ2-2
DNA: TGTGCCAGCAGTCAAGTCGGGACAAGCCTGAACACCGGGGAGCTGTTTTTT
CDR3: CASSQVGTSLNTGELFF

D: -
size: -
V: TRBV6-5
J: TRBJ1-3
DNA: TGTGCCAGCAGCAAAGACAGAGGAGGAAACACCATATATTTT
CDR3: CASSKDRGGNTIYF

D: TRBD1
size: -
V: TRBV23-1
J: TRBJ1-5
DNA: TGCGCCAGCAGTTACAGGGACAGGGGCAATCAGCCCCAGCATTTT
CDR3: CASSYRDRGNQPQHF

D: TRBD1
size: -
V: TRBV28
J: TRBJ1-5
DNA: TGTGCCAGCAGTGACAGGGCCGAGCCCCAGCATTTT
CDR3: CASSDRAEPQHF

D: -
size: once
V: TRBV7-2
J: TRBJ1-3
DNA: TGTGCCAGCAGCCCCTCCGGAAACACCATATATTTT
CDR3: CASSPSGNTIYF

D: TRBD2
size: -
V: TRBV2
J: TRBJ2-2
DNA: TGTGCCAGCAGTGAAATGTCTAGCGGGACCGGGGAGCTGTTTTTT
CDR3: CASSEMSSGTGELFF

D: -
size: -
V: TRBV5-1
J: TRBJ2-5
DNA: TGCGCCAGCAGCCCTACGTACCAAGAGACCCAGTACTTC
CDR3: CASSPTYQETQYF

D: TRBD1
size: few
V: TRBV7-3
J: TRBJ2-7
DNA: TGTGCCAGCAGCTTCGGGACAGGGGAATGGTACTTC
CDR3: CASSFGTGEWYF

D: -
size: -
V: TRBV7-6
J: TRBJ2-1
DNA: TGTGCCAGCAGCCCCGTTCAGGGAACCTACAATGAGCAGTTCTTC
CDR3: CASSPVQGTYNEQFF

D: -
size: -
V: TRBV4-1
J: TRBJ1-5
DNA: TGCGCCAGCAGCCAAGGAGGCATAGGTCAGCCCCAGCATTTT
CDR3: CASSQGGIGQPQHF

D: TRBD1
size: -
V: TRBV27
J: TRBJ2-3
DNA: TGTGCCAGCAGTGCCGCCGGGACAGGGTTTCTTTACACAGATACGCAGTATTTT
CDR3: CASSAAGTGFLYTDTQYF

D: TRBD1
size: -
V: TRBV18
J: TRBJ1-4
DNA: TGTGCCAGCTCACCACCGGGACAGGCCCGTAATGAAAAACTGTTTTTT
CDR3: CASSPPGQARNEKLFF

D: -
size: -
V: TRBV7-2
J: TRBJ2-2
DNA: TGTGCCAGCAGCTTGGGTGGGGCAAACACCGGGGAGCTGTTTTTT
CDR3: CASSLGGANTGELFF

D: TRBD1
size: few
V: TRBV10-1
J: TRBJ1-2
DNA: TGCGCCAGCAGCCCTGGACAGGGGGGCTATGGCTACACCTTC
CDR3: CASSPGQGGYGYTF

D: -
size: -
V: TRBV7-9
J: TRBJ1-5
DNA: TGTGCCAGCAGCTTAGAGGGGATCCAGCCCCAGCATTTT
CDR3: CASSLEGIQPQHF

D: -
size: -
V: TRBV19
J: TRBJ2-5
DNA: TGTGCCAGTAGTAAAAATGGAGCTACCACCAAAGAGACCCAGTACTTC
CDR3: CASSKNGATTKETQYF

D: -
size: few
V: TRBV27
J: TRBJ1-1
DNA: TGTGCCAGCAGTTACGGCAGGGGAACGACTGAAGCTTTCTTT
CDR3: CASSYGRGTTEAFF

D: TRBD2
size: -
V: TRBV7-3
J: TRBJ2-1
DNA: TGTGCCAGCAGCTTACGCCCGACTAGCTCTAAATCCCACATTGAGCAGTTCTTC
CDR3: CASSLRPTSSKSHIEQFF

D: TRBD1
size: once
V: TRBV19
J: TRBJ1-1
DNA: TGTGCCAGTAGTACCCGACAGGGTAGAAGTGAAGCTTTCTTT
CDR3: CASSTRQGRSEAFF

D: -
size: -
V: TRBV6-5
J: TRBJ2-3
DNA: TGTGCCAGCACACGGGGATACACAGATACGCAGTATTTT
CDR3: CASTRGYTDTQYF

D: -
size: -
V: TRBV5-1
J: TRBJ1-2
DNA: TGCGCCAGCAGCTTGGATGACAGCACCTATGGCTACACCTTC
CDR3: CASSLDDSTYGYTF

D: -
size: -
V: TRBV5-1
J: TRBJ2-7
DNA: TGCGCCAGCAGCTTGGGCGGGGCCGGGAGCTCCTACGAGCAGTACTTC
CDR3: CASSLGGAGSSYEQYF

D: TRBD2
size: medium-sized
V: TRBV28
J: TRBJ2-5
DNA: TGTGCCATTACCGAGGCGGGGGATGTAGAGACCCAGTACTTC
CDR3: CAITEAGDVETQYF

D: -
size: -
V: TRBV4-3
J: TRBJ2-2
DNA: TGCGCCAGCAGCCACAGCGACACCGGGGAGCTGTTTTTT
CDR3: CASSHSDTGELFF

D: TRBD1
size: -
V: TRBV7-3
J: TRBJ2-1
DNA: TGTGCCAGCAGCCTGGGACAGGGGATCTACAATGAGCAGTTCTTC
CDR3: CASSLGQGIYNEQFF

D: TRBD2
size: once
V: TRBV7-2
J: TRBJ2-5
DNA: TGTGCCAGCAGCCCTACGACTAGCGGGAGACAGTACTTC
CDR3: CASSPTTSGRQYF

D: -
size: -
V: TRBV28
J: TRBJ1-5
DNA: TGTGCCAGCAGTTTTGGGAGGGTTTCCAATCAGCCCCAGCATTTT
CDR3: CASSFGRVSNQPQHF

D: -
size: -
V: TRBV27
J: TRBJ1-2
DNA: TGTGCCAGCGGCTCGTCCTCAGGGTTATTTTATGGCTACACCTTC
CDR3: CASGSSSGLFYGYTF

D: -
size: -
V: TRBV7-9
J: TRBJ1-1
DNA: TGTGCCAGCAGCCCTCAACAGGGCACTGAAGCTTTCTTT
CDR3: CASSPQQGTEAFF

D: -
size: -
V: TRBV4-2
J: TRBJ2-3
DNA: TGTGCCAGCAGCCAAGATAGAGGCGAGAGCACAGATACGCAGTATTTT
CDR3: CASSQDRGESTDTQYF

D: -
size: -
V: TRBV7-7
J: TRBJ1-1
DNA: TGTGCTAGCAGCTTAGGGACTTACACTGAAGCTTTCTTT
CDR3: CASSLGTYTEAFF

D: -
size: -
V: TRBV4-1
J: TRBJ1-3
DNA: TGCGCCAGCAGCCAAGATCGGGGAAACACCATATATTTT
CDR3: CASSQDRGNTIYF

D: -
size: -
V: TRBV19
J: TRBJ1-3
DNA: TGTGCCAGTAGTACGACTCATGGAAACACCATATATTTT
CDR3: CASSTTHGNTIYF

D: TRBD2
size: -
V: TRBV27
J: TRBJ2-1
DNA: TGTGCCAGCAAAGCGGGGGGGCGGGGGGAGCAGTTCTTC
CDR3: CASKAGGRGEQFF

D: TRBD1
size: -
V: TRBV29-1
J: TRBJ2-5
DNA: TGCAGCGTTGCGGGAACAGGGGGCGACCAAGAGACCCAGTACTTC
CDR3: CSVAGTGGDQETQYF

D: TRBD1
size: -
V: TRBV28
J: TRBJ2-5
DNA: TGTGCCAGCAGTTCCCCGGACAGGTACCAAGAGACCCAGTACTTC
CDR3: CASSSPDRYQETQYF

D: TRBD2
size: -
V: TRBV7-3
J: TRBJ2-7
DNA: TGTGCCAGCAGCTTAGGAACTAGCGGGGGCTACGAGCAGTACTTC
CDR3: CASSLGTSGGYEQYF

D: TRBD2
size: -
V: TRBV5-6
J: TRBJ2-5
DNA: TGTGCCAGCAGCTACGGGACTAGCAGTCGGGAGACCCAGTACTTC
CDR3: CASSYGTSSRETQYF

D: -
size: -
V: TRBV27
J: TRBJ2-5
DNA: TGTGCCAGCAGTTCCCAAACCGGGGAGACCCAGTACTTC
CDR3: CASSSQTGETQYF

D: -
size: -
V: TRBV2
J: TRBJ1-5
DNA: TGTGCCAGCAGCCCGGGTTCGAGGGGCAATCAGCCCCAGCATTTT
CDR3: CASSPGSRGNQPQHF

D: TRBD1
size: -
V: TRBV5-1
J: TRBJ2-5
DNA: TGCGCCAGCAGCCCGGACAGGGCAGAGACCCAGTACTTC
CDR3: CASSPDRAETQYF

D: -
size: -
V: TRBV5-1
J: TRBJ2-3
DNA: TGCGCCAGCAGCTTCACCGGGACTCACCTCACAGATACGCAGTATTTT
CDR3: CASSFTGTHLTDTQYF

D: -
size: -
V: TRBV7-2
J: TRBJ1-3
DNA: TGTGCCAGCAGCTTACGGGGGGTTTCTGGAAACACCATATATTTT
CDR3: CASSLRGVSGNTIYF

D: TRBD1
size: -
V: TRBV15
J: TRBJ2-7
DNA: TGTGCCACCAGCAGGGACCTGGGACAGGCCTACGAGCAGTACTTC
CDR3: CATSRDLGQAYEQYF